This T cell receptor (beta chain) derives from a study of shared clonotypes between healthy human individuals. Study-level findings and limits: When compared with the clonotypes that were shared by all four sorted-subset donors, the non-shared clonotypes turned out to have lower generation probabilities. Among the subsets, naive ones generally showed larger estimated richness than memory ones.

CD8 cells regarded as naive lacked CD45RO, were positively chosen for CCR7, and omitted terminally differentiated effector memory CD45RA+ cells. Clones were read by immunoSEQ multiplex PCR, and TCRdb kept only the in-frame ones, dropping some. The data hold approximately 2,200,000 clones, with 90% to 95% observed a single time. CDR3 length equals 14 residues. Germline V CDR1 and CDR2: MNHEY, SVGAGI. V was trimmed by 5 bases and J by 4 bases, leaving 14 bases between them. About this clone: Antigen specificity is unknown.

The TCR comes from a young man in good health. Some clones in this sample may be carry-over from other donors' samples. Sequencing was done on a sample of naive CD8+ T cells from PBMCs. The rearrangement uses TRBV6-5 and TRBJ1-1; perhaps TRBD1 as D (6 bases). The DNA for the CDR3 is TGTGCCAGCAGTCCTAGGGGGGTAAGCACTGAAGCTTTCTTT. This translates into CASSPRGVSTEAFF.